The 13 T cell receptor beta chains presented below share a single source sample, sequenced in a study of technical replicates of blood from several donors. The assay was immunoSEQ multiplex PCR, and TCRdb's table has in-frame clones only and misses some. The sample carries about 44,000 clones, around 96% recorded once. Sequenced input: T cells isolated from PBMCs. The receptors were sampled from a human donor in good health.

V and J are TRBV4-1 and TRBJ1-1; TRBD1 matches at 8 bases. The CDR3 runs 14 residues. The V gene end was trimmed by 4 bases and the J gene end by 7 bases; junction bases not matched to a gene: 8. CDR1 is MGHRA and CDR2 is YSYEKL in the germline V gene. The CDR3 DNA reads TGCGCCAGCAGCCCCGGACAGGGTAGGGATGAAGCTTTCTTT. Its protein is CASSPGQGRDEAFF.

The CDR3 protein is CASSLAGEGYNEQFF. CDR3 DNA: TGTGCCAGCAGCTTAGCGGGAGAGGGATACAATGAGCAGTTCTTC. The chain couples TRBV9 to TRBJ2-1; TRBD2 matches 9 bases. V lost 4 bases, J lost 4 bases, and 6 bases stayed unmatched. The V gene's germline CDR1 is SGDLS and CDR2 YYNGEE. CDR3 length: 15 residues.

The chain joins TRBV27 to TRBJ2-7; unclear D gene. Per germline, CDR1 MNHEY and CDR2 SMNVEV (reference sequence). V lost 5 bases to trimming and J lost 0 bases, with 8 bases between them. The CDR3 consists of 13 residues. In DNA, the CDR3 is TGTGCCAGCAGTGACCGGAGCTCCTACGAGCAGTACTTC. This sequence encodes CASSDRSSYEQYF.

In DNA, the CDR3 is TGTGCCAGCAGCTTGGGGTTATGGGGGAGGTTAGAGCAGTTCTTC. Translating it yields CASSLGLWGRLEQFF. The chain couples TRBV5-8 to TRBJ2-1; TRBD2 is a possible D gene (6 bases). The germline V gene encodes CDR1 SGHTS and CDR2 YDEGEE. V dropped 0 bases and J dropped 10 bases, with 17 bases sitting between them. The CDR3 runs 15 residues.

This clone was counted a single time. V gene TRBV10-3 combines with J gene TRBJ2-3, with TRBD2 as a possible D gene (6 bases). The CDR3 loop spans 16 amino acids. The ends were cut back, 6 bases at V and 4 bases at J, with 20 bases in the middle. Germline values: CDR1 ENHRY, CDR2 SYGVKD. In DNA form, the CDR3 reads TGTGCCATCAGGACAGACCGGGAGCTAGGGGCAGATACGCAGTATTTT. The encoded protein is CAIRTDRELGADTQYF.

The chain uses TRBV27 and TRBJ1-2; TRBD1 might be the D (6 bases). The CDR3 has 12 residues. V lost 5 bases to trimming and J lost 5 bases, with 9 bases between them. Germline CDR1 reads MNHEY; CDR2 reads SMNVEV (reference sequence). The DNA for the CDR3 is TGTGCCAGCAGTGACACAGGGTATGGCTACACCTTC. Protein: CASSDTGYGYTF.

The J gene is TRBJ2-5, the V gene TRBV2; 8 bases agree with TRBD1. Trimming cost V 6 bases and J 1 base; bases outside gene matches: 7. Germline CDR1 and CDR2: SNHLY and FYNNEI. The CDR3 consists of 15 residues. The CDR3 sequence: CASSYLGTGQETQYF. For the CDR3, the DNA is TGTGCCAGCAGCTACCTTGGGACAGGCCAAGAGACCCAGTACTTC.

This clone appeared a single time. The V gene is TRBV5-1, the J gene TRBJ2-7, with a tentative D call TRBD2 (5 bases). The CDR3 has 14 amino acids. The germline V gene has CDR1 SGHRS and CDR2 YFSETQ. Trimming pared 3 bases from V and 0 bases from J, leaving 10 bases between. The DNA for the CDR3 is TGCGCCAGCAGCTCCCGACTAAGCTCCTACGAGCAGTACTTC. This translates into CASSSRLSSYEQYF.

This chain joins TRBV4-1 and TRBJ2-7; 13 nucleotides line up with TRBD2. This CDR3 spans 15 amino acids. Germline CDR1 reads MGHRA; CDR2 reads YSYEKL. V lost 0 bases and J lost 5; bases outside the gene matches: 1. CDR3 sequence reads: CASSQEGLAGDEQYF. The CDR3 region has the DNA TGCGCCAGCAGCCAAGAAGGACTAGCGGGAGACGAGCAGTACTTC.

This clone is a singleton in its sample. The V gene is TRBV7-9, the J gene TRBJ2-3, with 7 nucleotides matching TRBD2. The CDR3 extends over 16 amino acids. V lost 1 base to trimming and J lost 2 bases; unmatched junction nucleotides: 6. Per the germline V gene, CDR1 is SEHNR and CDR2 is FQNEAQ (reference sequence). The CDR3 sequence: CASSLGSGTITDTQYF. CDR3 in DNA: TGTGCCAGCAGCTTAGGATCCGGGACTATCACAGATACGCAGTATTTT.

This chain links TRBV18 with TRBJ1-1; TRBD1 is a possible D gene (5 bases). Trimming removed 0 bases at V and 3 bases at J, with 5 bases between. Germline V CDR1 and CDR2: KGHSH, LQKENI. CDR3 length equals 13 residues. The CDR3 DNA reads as TGTGCCAGCTCACCACCAGGGGACACTGAAGCTTTCTTT. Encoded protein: CASSPPGDTEAFF.

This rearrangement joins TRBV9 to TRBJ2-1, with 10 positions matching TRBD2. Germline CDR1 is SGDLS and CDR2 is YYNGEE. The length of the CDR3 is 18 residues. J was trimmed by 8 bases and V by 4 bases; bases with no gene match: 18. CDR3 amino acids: CASSYKTLAGDQSDEQFF. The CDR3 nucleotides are TGTGCCAGCAGCTATAAAACTCTAGCGGGAGACCAATCGGATGAGCAGTTCTTC.

CDR3 sequence: CASSLGQKGTEAFF. CDR3 DNA sequence: TGTGCCAGCAGCCTGGGACAGAAGGGAACTGAAGCTTTCTTT. J is TRBJ1-1 and V is TRBV6-5; 7 positions match TRBD1. The CDR3 has 14 residues. Trimming removed 6 bases from V and 5 bases from J; junction bases left unmatched: 9. Germline V CDR1 and CDR2: MNHEY, SVGAGI.